This passage covers 29 T cell receptor beta chains from one sample sequenced in a study of control samples from healthy donors and cancer patients. Using immunoSEQ multiplex PCR, the repertoire was profiled, and TCRdb retains in-frame clones only, with some absent. This table holds about 58,000 clones, roughly 86% found once. The sample comprised PBMCs. The receptor source for this set is a woman aged 60 to 75 with lung cancer.

The chain joins TRBV10-3 to TRBJ1-4; no definite D call. This CDR3 spans 14 amino acids. V shed 4 bases and J shed 0 bases, with 6 bases lying between them. Germline-derived CDR1 and CDR2 are ENHRY and SYGVKD. The CDR3 bases are TGTGCCATCAGTGTGGCAGCAACTAATGAAAAACTGTTTTTT. This translates into CAISVAATNEKLFF.

The V and J genes are TRBV9 and TRBJ2-7, with D possibly TRBD1 on 6 matching bases. The V gene lost 0 bases and the J gene lost 2 bases, with 12 bases spanning the gap. The CDR3 covers 15 residues. Germline CDR1 SGDLS, CDR2 YYNGEE. The CDR3 spells CASSVGGTQTYEQYF. The DNA for the CDR3 is TGTGCCAGCAGCGTAGGTGGGACACAGACCTACGAGCAGTACTTC.

In its sample, this clone was seen once. The chain employs TRBV2 and TRBJ2-7; 12 bases are a match to TRBD2. CDR3 length equals 16 residues. The germline gives CDR1 SNHLY, CDR2 FYNNEI. Unmatched junction bases numbered 6, after V lost 4 bases and J lost 2 bases. In DNA, the CDR3 is TGTGCCAGCAGTGCAACTAGCGGGAGGTCGACCTACGAGCAGTACTTC. Translation: CASSATSGRSTYEQYF. The variable domain in full, completed from reference TRBV2 and TRBJ2-7, reads EPEVTQTPSHQVTQMGQEVILRCVPISNHLYFYWYRQILGQKVEFLVSFYNNEISEKSEIFDDQFSVERPDGSNFTLKIRSTKLEDSAMYFCASSATSGRSTYEQYFGPGTRLTVT.

The rearrangement uses TRBV7-7 and TRBJ2-5; D ambiguous. Germline CDR1 is SSHAT and CDR2 is FNYEAQ (reference sequence). The length of the CDR3 is 16 residues. V was pared by 5 bases and J by 0 bases, with 16 bases between. The CDR3 spells CASSPSGLPYQETQYF. The CDR3 DNA reads TGTGCCAGCAGCCCCAGTGGCTTACCGTACCAAGAGACCCAGTACTTC. The entire variable domain, with the rest obtained from reference TRBV7-7 and TRBJ2-5, is as follows: GAGVSQSPRYKVTKRGQDVTLRCDPISSHATLYWYQQALGQGPEFLTYFNYEAQPDKSGLPSDRFSAERPEGSISTLTIQRTEQRDSAMYRCASSPSGLPYQETQYFGPGTRLLVL.

This clone was picked up a small number of times. The chain has TRBV6-2 or TRBV6-3 and TRBJ1-2; D is unclear. The V end lost 2 bases, the J end lost 0 bases, and 10 bases lay between the germline ends. Per germline, CDR1 MNHEY and CDR2 SVGEGT. CDR3 size: 15 residues. CDR3 nucleotide sequence: TGTGCCAGCAGTTACGGCGACATTACTAACTATGGCTACACCTTC. This sequence encodes CASSYGDITNYGYTF.

This clone was seen only a few times. This chain joins TRBV2 and TRBJ2-7, with D perhaps matching TRBD2 (7 bases). Germline V lookup: CDR1 SNHLY, CDR2 FYNNEI. Deletions cut 2 bases from V and 4 bases from J, with 21 bases between. This CDR3 contains 17 residues. This CDR3 reads CASSEIQRGALVYEQYF. Written as DNA, the CDR3 is TGTGCCAGCAGTGAAATTCAACGGGGGGCCCTCGTTTACGAGCAGTACTTC.

The chain employs TRBV5-6 and TRBJ1-6; no clear D gene. The V gene's germline CDR1 is SGHDT and CDR2 YYEEEE. This CDR3 is built from 12 residues. Trimming shortened V by 0 bases and J by 8 bases, and 3 bases separated the two germline ends. This chain's CDR3 is CASSLVDSPLHF. DNA of the CDR3: TGTGCCAGCAGCTTGGTTGATTCACCCCTCCACTTT.

The gene calls are TRBV2 and TRBJ2-1; 7 nucleotides match TRBD2. Losses at the gene ends were 7 bases for V and 6 bases for J; bases not matched to a gene: 9. The germline gives CDR1 SNHLY, CDR2 FYNNEI. The length of the CDR3 is 14 residues. DNA for the CDR3: TGTGCCAGCAATCGCTTGGGCGGGAGCAATGAGCAGTTCTTC. Translating gives CASNRLGGSNEQFF. Based on the CDR3 plus reference TRBV2 and TRBJ2-1, the full variable domain is EPEVTQTPSHQVTQMGQEVILRCVPISNHLYFYWYRQILGQKVEFLVSFYNNEISEKSEIFDDQFSVERPDGSNFTLKIRSTKLEDSAMYFCASNRLGGSNEQFFGPGTRLTVL.

The chain combines TRBV7-9 with TRBJ2-7, with TRBD1 matching over 9 bases. CDR1 and CDR2 from the germline V gene are SEHNR and FQNEAQ (reference sequence). The CDR3 is 15 amino acids. Trimming removed 5 bases from V and 2 bases from J; junction bases left unmatched: 7. CDR3: CASSTGQGLPYEQYF. The DNA of the CDR3 is TGTGCCAGCAGCACAGGACAGGGGCTTCCCTACGAGCAGTACTTC. The complete variable domain, with remaining parts taken from reference TRBV7-9 and TRBJ2-7, reads DTGVSQNPRHKITKRGQNVTFRCDPISEHNRLYWYRQTLGQGPEFLTYFQNEAQLEKSRLLSDRFSAERPKGSFSTLEIQRTEQGDSAMYLCASSTGQGLPYEQYFGPGTRLTVT.

The CDR3: CASSLLGTAKNEKLFF. The CDR3 DNA follows: TGTGCCAGCAGCTTACTCGGGACAGCGAAGAATGAAAAACTGTTTTTT. The rearrangement links TRBV11-2 to TRBJ1-4; 7 bases are shared with TRBD1. V gave up 2 bases and J gave up 5 bases; unmatched junction bases: 8. The germline CDR1 and CDR2 sequences are SGHAT and FQNNGV. There are 16 residues in the CDR3.

The rearrangement joins TRBV19 to TRBJ2-2; the D gene is possibly TRBD1 (6 bases). CDR1 LNHDA and CDR2 SQIVND come from the germline V gene (reference sequence). Trimming removed 2 bases at V and 5 bases at J, with 6 bases between. There are 13 residues in the CDR3. CDR3 sequence reads: CASSIQGTGELFF. CDR3 nucleotide sequence: TGTGCCAGTAGTATACAGGGGACCGGGGAGCTGTTTTTT.

The chain combines TRBV12-3 or TRBV12-4 with TRBJ2-7; tentatively, D is TRBD2 (6 bases). This CDR3 is 12 amino acids long. Trimming removed 6 bases at V and 4 bases at J, with 10 bases between. The CDR3 nucleotides read TGTGCCAGCAGCCGGGACTTTTACGAGCAGTACTTC. It specifies CASSRDFYEQYF.

V usage is TRBV19 and J usage is TRBJ1-1; no clear D. The length of the CDR3 is 15 residues. V was trimmed by 7 bases and J by 0 bases, leaving 15 bases between them. The germline V gene has CDR1 LNHDA and CDR2 SQIVND (reference sequence). Here the CDR3 reads CASMVQQLMNTEAFF. The CDR3 nucleotides are TGTGCCAGTATGGTCCAACAGCTTATGAACACTGAAGCTTTCTTT. The full variable domain, rest sourced from reference TRBV19 and TRBJ1-1, is DGGITQSPKYLFRKEGQNVTLSCEQNLNHDAMYWYRQDPGQGLRLIYYSQIVNDFQKGDIAEGYSVSREKKESFPLTVTSAQKNPTAFYLCASMVQQLMNTEAFFGQGTRLTVV.

The rearrangement joins TRBV4-2 to TRBJ2-2, with 15 bases lining up with TRBD2. V trimming: 1 base; J trimming: 4 bases; junction bases outside the gene matches: 7. The CDR3 loop spans 19 amino acids. The germline V gene has CDR1 LGHNA and CDR2 YNFKEQ. CDR3 nucleotides: TGTGCCAGCAGCCAAGGGGTATGGACTAGCGGGAGGGGCACCGGGGAGCTGTTTTTT. Its translation: CASSQGVWTSGRGTGELFF.

V and J are TRBV19 and TRBJ2-1, with TRBD2 as a possible D gene (5 bases). CDR3 length equals 15 residues. V lost 3 bases to trimming and J lost 6 bases, with 15 bases between them. The germline gives CDR1 LNHDA, CDR2 SQIVND (reference sequence). Here the CDR3 reads CASSIQQSRGNEQFF. In DNA, the CDR3 is TGTGCCAGTAGTATCCAACAGTCACGGGGCAATGAGCAGTTCTTC.

This chain links TRBV2 with TRBJ2-7; tentatively, D is TRBD2 (6 bases). The V gene lost 6 bases and the J gene lost 10 bases, with 13 bases spanning the gap. The germline gives CDR1 SNHLY, CDR2 FYNNEI. The CDR3 consists of 11 residues. CDR3 amino acids: CASSTTAGQYF. In nucleotides, the CDR3 is TGTGCCAGCAGCACGACAGCGGGCCAGTACTTC.

This chain connects TRBV7-9 to TRBJ1-2; 7 bases match TRBD1. Germline assignment: CDR1 SEHNR and CDR2 FQNEAQ (reference sequence). This CDR3 comprises 15 residues. After removal of 2 bases from V and 6 bases from J, the junction contained 9 bases not matched to a gene. The CDR3 here is CASSLTRDSPHGYTF. The CDR3 DNA sequence: TGTGCCAGCAGCTTAACCAGGGACAGCCCTCATGGCTACACCTTC.

The chain combines TRBV5-1 with TRBJ1-4, with D possibly matching TRBD1 (6 bases). Germline V gene data show CDR1 as SGHRS and CDR2 as YFSETQ. The V end was cut by 7 bases, the J end by 7 bases, with 17 bases between. The CDR3 sequence is 14 residues long. The CDR3 nucleotides read TGCGCCAGCGCCTCAGGGGCAAGTGGTGAAAAACTGTTTTTT. Residues: CASASGASGEKLFF.

The chain links TRBV4-1 to TRBJ1-6; 9 bases are shared with TRBD1. V lost 3 bases to trimming and J lost 9 bases; unmatched junction nucleotides: 9. The CDR3 loop spans 16 amino acids. Per germline, CDR1 MGHRA and CDR2 YSYEKL. CDR3 nucleotides: TGCGCCAGCAGCCAGGGCCGGGACAGGGAAACTTCACCCCTCCACTTT. Amino acid sequence: CASSQGRDRETSPLHF.

V usage is TRBV19 and J usage is TRBJ1-4; D not certain. V was clipped by 3 bases and J by 8 bases, with 7 bases between them. The CDR3 runs 12 residues. CDR1 is LNHDA, CDR2 SQIVND, per germline (reference sequence). The CDR3 nucleotides are TGTGCCAGTAGTATGGAGGGCGAAAAACTGTTTTTT. Translation gives CASSMEGEKLFF. Filled out from reference TRBV19 and TRBJ1-4, the complete variable domain reads DGGITQSPKYLFRKEGQNVTLSCEQNLNHDAMYWYRQDPGQGLRLIYYSQIVNDFQKGDIAEGYSVSREKKESFPLTVTSAQKNPTAFYLCASSMEGEKLFFGSGTQLSVL.

The V and J genes are TRBV7-9 and TRBJ2-7; D call uncertain. The V gene's germline CDR1 is SEHNR and CDR2 FQNEAQ (reference sequence). This CDR3 spans 16 amino acids. V was pared by 5 bases and J by 1 base, with 18 bases between. Here the CDR3 reads CASSHRPAETSYEQYF. Written as DNA, the CDR3 is TGTGCCAGCAGCCACCGGCCCGCTGAGACATCCTACGAGCAGTACTTC.

The chain is built from TRBV5-5 and TRBJ1-2; D possibly corresponds to TRBD1 (5 bases). V gave up 1 base and J gave up 3 bases, with 13 bases separating them. Germline values: CDR1 SGHKS, CDR2 YYEKEE (reference sequence). The CDR3 spans 15 residues. CDR3 nucleotides: TGTGCCAGCAGCTTGTATTGGGGGGACGACTATGGCTACACCTTC. Its protein product is CASSLYWGDDYGYTF.

This sequence joins TRBV5-4 and TRBJ1-2, with 9 bases fitting TRBD1. CDR3 size: 14 residues. J gave up 2 bases and V 4 bases, and 3 bases lay outside the gene matches. In germline, CDR1 is SGHNT, CDR2 YYREEE (reference sequence). CDR3 loop: CASSQGQGNYGYTF. The CDR3 region has the DNA TGTGCCAGCAGCCAAGGACAGGGGAACTATGGCTACACCTTC.

The V call is TRBV7-9, the J call TRBJ2-2; the D is unclear. The CDR3 totals 12 residues. The germline V gene has CDR1 SEHNR and CDR2 FQNEAQ (reference sequence). The ends were cut back, 0 bases at V and 7 bases at J, with 3 bases in the middle. The CDR3 coding sequence is TGTGCCAGCAGCTTAGCAGACGGGGAGCTGTTTTTT. Encoded protein: CASSLADGELFF.

The CDR3 sequence: CASSSDTPAPYTEAFF. DNA for the CDR3: TGTGCCAGCAGCTCAGACACACCGGCCCCGTACACTGAAGCTTTCTTT. This chain uses TRBV5-8 with TRBJ1-1; no firm D call. This CDR3 contains 16 residues. Germline CDR1 is SGHTS and CDR2 is YDEGEE. V shed 3 bases and J shed 3 bases, with 18 bases lying between them.

V usage is TRBV7-9 and J usage is TRBJ1-6; no definite D call. V lost 5 bases and J 7 bases, leaving 15 bases between the germline ends. The CDR3 consists of 15 residues. CDR1 is SEHNR, CDR2 FQNEAQ, per germline (reference sequence). The CDR3 DNA reads as TGTGCCAGCAGCCCCGCTTTTGAGGGCAATTCACCCCTCCACTTT. This gives the protein CASSPAFEGNSPLHF.

The V gene is TRBV10-3, the J gene TRBJ1-4, with D unclear. CDR3 length equals 13 residues. The V end was cut by 4 bases, the J end by 6 bases, with 9 bases between. In germline, CDR1 is ENHRY, CDR2 SYGVKD. For the CDR3, the DNA is TGTGCCATCAGTGGTTTGGGAGATGAAAAACTGTTTTTT. Amino acids: CAISGLGDEKLFF.

This sequence joins TRBV2 and TRBJ1-6; 10 bases match TRBD1. CDR1 and CDR2 (germline): SNHLY, FYNNEI. Trimming at V came to 5 bases and at J to 8 bases, leaving 6 bases not matched to a gene. The CDR3 is 15 amino acids. CDR3 sequence: CASSIAGTGDSPLHF. For the CDR3, the DNA is TGTGCCAGCAGTATAGCCGGGACAGGGGATTCACCCCTCCACTTT.

The rearrangement links TRBV5-1 to TRBJ1-5, with no clear D. This CDR3 has 14 amino acids. V gave up 3 bases and J gave up 5 bases, with 12 bases separating them. CDR1 and CDR2 from the germline V gene are SGHRS and YFSETQ. The CDR3 loop reads CASSSEGVDQPQHF. CDR3 DNA sequence: TGCGCCAGCAGCTCCGAGGGTGTGGATCAGCCCCAGCATTTT.